This record looks at one T cell receptor (beta chain) sequence and its context. No antigen is known for it. It has no much larger one-base neighbor in the sample; base qualities were not kept. This entry comes from a study of shared clonotypes between healthy human individuals (dated by TCRdb to about 2020). Describing the broader study: The cohort comprised a couple of women and a few men aged 18 to 49 years. To estimate repertoire size and how much clonotype sharing occurs between individuals, the study deeply sequenced the blood TCR repertoires of several healthy adults. Per donor, three plates each were used for CD4 naive and CD4 memory, two for CD8 naive, and one for CD8 memory. Per donor, leukapheresis produced somewhere between about 0.94 and 9.5 billion PBMCs. Libraries were prepared and TCR repertoires were sequenced by different laboratories using diverse techniques, in order to increase sequencing depth and limit assay-specific biases. Study-wide conclusions, independent of this receptor: Incomplete sequencing was indicated by rarefaction of sorted-subset datasets, despite the large sequencing depth. Sampling was limited to blood, and TCR repertoires in tissue likely differ from TCR repertoires in blood. Naive subsets generally had larger estimated clonotype richness than memory subsets. Based on pairwise subsampling, the degree of clonotype sharing among donors was expected to be affected by sequencing depth. Compared with non-shared clonotypes, clonotypes shared by all four sorted-subset donors had higher generation probabilities. The genetic and exposure-history diversity represented was limited by the small number of donors. Across a few donors, around 5% of naive CD4, over 3% of naive CD8, 2% to 2.5% of memory CD4, and roughly 0.41% of memory CD8 clonotypes were shared.

CD8 naive samples were CD45RO-negative cells positively selected for CCR7, giving a CD45RA+CCR7+ population that excluded TemRA cells. Donors were healthy HIV-negative adults with no recently reported acute infections or vaccinations. All donors were Caucasian adults living in Nashville, Tennessee, USA. Blood was obtained by leukapheresis, after which PBMCs were separated by Ficoll-Histopaque density gradient centrifugation and cryopreserved in liquid nitrogen vapor phase. Analytical flow cytometry was used to check the purity and quantity of every magnetically sorted T cell population. From each sorted fraction, genomic DNA was isolated and quantified by UV absorbance on a Nanodrop 2000c. From a lookup of the germline V gene, CDR1 and CDR2 are MNHNS and SASEGT. Trimming takes 2 bases from V and 6 bases from J, and the germline ends sit 17 bases apart. From the cysteine through the phenylalanine, the CDR3 covers 16 amino acids. The only DNA kept is the CDR3, 48 bases in frame from the first base.

Using the deep immunoSEQ assay, multiplex PCR amplified TCR CDR3 regions from genomic DNA. Genomic DNA extracted from each cell subset was distributed evenly over all wells of several immunoSEQ 96-well plates, and each plate served as one replicate. Each replicate PCR for sorted subsets received around 200 ng genomic DNA, equal to about 30,000 T cell genomes. The purified libraries were quantified using a Qubit 3.0 fluorometer, sized with a Bioanalyzer 2100, and then quantified again using the KAPA Library Quantification kit. A separate single-read 150-cycle Illumina NextSeq 550 flow cell was used to sequence each immunoSEQ 96-well plate. As for the original processing: The immunoSEQ output contained only junctional sequences without quality scores, so filtering could not match that applied to full-length reads. Sequences were annotated with PyIR, a Python wrapper for IgBLAST v1.9, using IMGT germline references to assign V/J genes and CDR3. Reads with weak V/J assignments (E-value above 1e-6), missing CDR3, stop codons, out-of-frame junctions, or ambiguous translated residues were removed. V3J clonotypes were defined as sequences sharing the same inferred V gene, J gene, and CDR3 amino acid sequence. The percentage overlap between two repertoires was calculated by dividing the number of shared unique clonotypes by the size of the smaller repertoire. Repertoire richness was assessed with RTK rarefaction, the Chao1 estimator, and Recon v2.1 estimates of unobserved clonotypes. Generation probabilities for all TCRbeta clonotypes obtained by the gDNA method from a handful of donors were computed using OLGA. TCRdb obtained this table from immuneACCESS and retained in-frame rearrangements with V and J assigned. These tables miss some clones; where compared with another copy, unresolved V genes account for less than half of the shortfall, and the remainder is unexplained. V, J and clone size were drawn from that table, and D and trimming were deduced from the DNA. The sample yields hundreds of thousands of clones; 95% were counted once. The ten largest clones add up to 0.11% of the sample.

The V and J segments used are TRBV6-1 and TRBJ2-1; a confident D gene designation cannot be given. The specimen sequenced was naive CD8+ T cells sorted from blood. The label giving this sample's cell subset or site can be read as: CD45RA+CCR7+. The sequence was collected from a woman aged 25 to 39 in good health. The DNA reads TGTGCCAGCAGTGAATTTTGGCGTTCGGAATTCAATGAGCAGTTCTTC. This gives the protein CASSEFWRSEFNEQFF.